The 14 T cell receptor beta chains below were found in one sample sequenced in a study of blood T cells in healthy people across ages. Combining a sample-barcoded 5' primer with a J-beta primer mix, a second PCR ran for roughly 7 to 12 cycles. TCRdb ran MiXCR on the 5' RACE reads and lists one entry per CDR3 protein. Among 1.5 million to 2 million distinct CDR3 sequences listed, just under 50% were seen once. The sequencing sample was made of blood. The receptor source for this set is a woman aged 40 to 55 in good health.

The chain employs TRBV6-4 and TRBJ2-1; TRBD2 agrees at 11 bases. The V gene's germline CDR1 is MRHNA and CDR2 SNTAGT. The ends lost 4 bases at V and 10 bases at J; junction bases unmatched: 15. The CDR3 runs to 17 residues. CDR3 sequence: CASSASGGPDATLEQFF. The CDR3, as DNA: TGTGCCAGCAGTGCTAGCGGGGGGCCTGACGCAACGTTAGAGCAGTTCTTC.

This chain joins TRBV27 and TRBJ1-2; D is uncertain. The CDR3 sequence is 16 residues long. With 7 bases removed from V and 0 bases from J, the gap between germline ends came to 18 bases. CDR1 is MNHEY and CDR2 is SMNVEV in the germline V gene (reference sequence). The CDR3 protein is CASIGFGVGANYGYTF. The CDR3 DNA reads TGTGCCAGCATTGGTTTCGGTGTGGGAGCTAACTATGGCTACACCTTC.

The gene calls are TRBV20-1 and TRBJ2-1; TRBD2 agrees at 9 bases. CDR1 is DFQATT, CDR2 SNEGSKA, per germline (reference sequence). After removal of 5 bases from V and 8 bases from J, the junction contained 10 bases not matched to a gene. The CDR3 extends over 14 amino acids. CDR3: CSAPFAAGGHEQFF. The CDR3 DNA reads TGCAGTGCTCCGTTCGCGGCGGGGGGGCATGAGCAGTTCTTC.

This chain uses TRBV27 with TRBJ2-3; TRBD2 matches at 10 bases. Germline CDR1 MNHEY, CDR2 SMNVEV (reference sequence). V shed 6 bases, J shed 1 base, and the junction held 7 bases outside the gene matches. The CDR3 covers 16 residues. CDR3 loop: CASRRNLAGGTDTQYF. The CDR3 DNA reads TGTGCCAGCAGACGCAATCTAGCGGGGGGCACAGATACGCAGTATTTT.

This chain connects TRBV5-1 to TRBJ1-6; D may be TRBD1 (5 bases). Germline CDR1 and CDR2: SGHRS and YFSETQ. The V gene lost 3 bases and the J gene lost 6 bases, with 13 bases spanning the gap. The CDR3 has 15 amino acids. CDR3 DNA: TGCGCCAGCAGCTACGGGACCGAGCCTAATTCACCCCTCCACTTT. Protein sequence: CASSYGTEPNSPLHF. The entire variable domain, with the rest obtained from reference TRBV5-1 and TRBJ1-6, is as follows: KAGVTQTPRYLIKTRGQQVTLSCSPISGHRSVSWYQQTPGQGLQFLFEYFSETQRNKGNFPGRFSGRQFSNSRSEMNVSTLELGDSALYLCASSYGTEPNSPLHFGNGTRLTVT.

This clonotype occurred once. Possible read error: a much larger clone is one base away. Given the absence of the conserved phenylalanine or tryptophan at the CDR3 end, a read error is likely. This chain connects TRBV15 to TRBJ2-3; D is possibly TRBD2 (6 bases). Germline loops: CDR1 LNHNV, CDR2 YYDKDF (reference sequence). The CDR3 covers 13 residues. The CDR3 loop is CATGREVTDTQYL. In DNA form, the CDR3 reads TGTGCCACCGGCAGGGAGGTCACAGATACGCAGTATTTA.

The V gene is TRBV6-5, the J gene TRBJ2-5; possibly TRBD1 for D (5 bases). The V gene's germline CDR1 is MNHEY and CDR2 SVGAGI. Trimming pared 5 bases from V and 4 bases from J, leaving 20 bases between. CDR3 length equals 16 residues. The CDR3 DNA follows: TGTGCCAGCAGTCGTACCCAGGGAAGTTACGGAGAGACCCAGTACTTC. This sequence encodes CASSRTQGSYGETQYF.

This clonotype was seen a handful of times. The V call is TRBV12-3 or TRBV12-4, the J call TRBJ1-4, with 7 bases lining up with TRBD1. J was trimmed by 8 bases and V by 4 bases; bases with no gene match: 16. This CDR3 contains 17 residues. CDR3 residues: CASSSYQQGQFEEKLFF. Written as DNA, the CDR3 is TGTGCCAGCAGTTCTTACCAACAGGGGCAGTTTGAGGAAAAACTGTTTTTT.

As to this clonotype: A junction boundary mismatches the germline segment, possibly from a read error. The chain couples TRBV7-9 to TRBJ2-3; TRBD1 aligns across 9 bases. CDR1 and CDR2 from the germline V gene are SEHNR and FQNEAQ (reference sequence). This CDR3 has 14 residues. This chain's CDR3 is CAISLGTGRVTQYF. In DNA, the CDR3 is TGTGCCATCAGCTTAGGGACAGGGCGCGTTACGCAGTATTTT.

This chain uses TRBV6-2 or TRBV6-3 with TRBJ2-7, with D perhaps TRBD2 (5 bases). Germline CDR1 and CDR2: MNHEY and SVGEGT. The V end lost 6 bases, the J end lost 0 bases, and 18 bases lay between the germline ends. The CDR3 contains 16 residues. CDR3 residues: CASRYDWEFGSYEQYF. Written as DNA, the CDR3 is TGTGCCAGCAGGTACGATTGGGAGTTTGGCTCCTACGAGCAGTACTTC.

This clonotype was seen a handful of times. V gene TRBV6-6 combines with J gene TRBJ2-7, with a possible D match to TRBD2 (5 bases). CDR1 and CDR2 (germline): MNHNY, SVGAGI (reference sequence). V was shortened by 3 bases and J by 0 bases, with 12 bases between the two germline ends. The length of the CDR3 is 15 residues. The CDR3 reads CASSYPRDNSYEQYF. CDR3 nucleotides: TGTGCCAGCAGTTATCCCCGGGATAACTCCTACGAGCAGTACTTC.

The rearrangement joins TRBV12-3 or TRBV12-4 to TRBJ2-4, with D possibly matching TRBD1 (6 bases). V dropped 8 bases and J dropped 13 bases, with 21 bases sitting between them. The CDR3 covers 13 residues. CDR3: CASGNRVPYEQYF. DNA for the CDR3: TGTGCCAGCGGCAACAGGGTCCCTTATGAGCAGTACTTC.

This clonotype was counted a few times. The V call is TRBV18, the J call TRBJ2-5, with D perhaps given as TRBD1 or TRBD2 (5 bases each). Per germline, CDR1 KGHSH and CDR2 LQKENI. Trimming removed 1 base at V and 5 bases at J, with 26 bases between. This CDR3 spans 19 amino acids. The CDR3: CASSPRPQTGARTSETQYF. The DNA for the CDR3 is TGTGCCAGCTCACCACGCCCACAGACCGGGGCCCGAACCTCGGAGACCCAGTACTTC.

A word on this clonotype: This could be a read error, since a much larger clone is one nucleotide away. The chain couples TRBV7-2 to TRBJ2-1; D remains ambiguous. This CDR3 region has 12 residues. Germline loops: CDR1 SGHTA, CDR2 FQGNSA. Trimming removed 7 bases from V and 7 bases from J, with 11 bases in between. CDR3 loop: CASNQSRNEQFF. Written as DNA, the CDR3 is TGTGCCAGCAACCAGAGTCGTAATGAGCAGTTCTTC.